This record concerns one T cell receptor (beta chain) sequence. The CDR3 extends over 15 amino acids. Germline lookup yields CDR1 LNHDA and CDR2 SQIVND (reference sequence). V lost 8 bases and J 1 base, leaving 15 bases between the germline ends. This record comes from a study of shared clonotypes between healthy human individuals. Study details: A donor's plate count was three for CD4 naive and three for CD4 memory; CD8 naive had two and CD8 memory one.

Assay: immunoSEQ multiplex PCR; the TCRdb copy retains only in-frame clones and omits some. The sample has approximately 350,000 clones, about 97% seen once. Donors had no recently reported acute infections or vaccinations and were HIV-negative. The V and J genes are TRBV19 and TRBJ2-1, with D perhaps matching TRBD2 (6 bases). Sequenced material: memory CD8+ T cells sorted from blood. The subset here: CD45RO+ cells pooled with CCR7-negative TemRA cells. This receptor was taken from a man aged 30-40 years in good health. CDR3 in amino acids: CASSLGSASYNEQFF. In DNA, the CDR3 is TGTGCCAGTTCCCTCGGGAGCGCATCCTACAATGAGCAGTTCTTC.